The 7 T cell receptor beta chains presented below share a single source sample, sequenced in a study of a mutant IDH1 vaccine in newly diagnosed glioma. Stated time point: week 11, during vaccination. Doses comprised 300 ug of mutant IDH1 20-mer peptide each, plus topical imiquimod. For these TCRs, the target antigens are not known. TCRdb's copy holds only in-frame clones and misses some; the assay was immunoSEQ multiplex PCR. This sample has some 26,000 clones, with just over 70% found just once. The sample here was peripheral blood mononuclear cells (PBMCs), taken from a glioma patient whose treatment included an IDH1 peptide vaccine. All receptors come from a man between 18 and 35 years old with glioma. Some clones in this sample may be carry-over from other donors' samples.

This chain connects TRBV29-1 to TRBJ2-2; D perhaps matches TRBD2 (7 bases). The germline V gene encodes CDR1 SQVTM and CDR2 ANQGSEA. Trimming pared 6 bases from V and 3 bases from J, leaving 17 bases between. The CDR3 extends over 15 amino acids. Here the CDR3 DNA reads TGCAGCGTCGGCATGTGGGAGGGGGACACCGGGGAGCTGTTTTTT. Amino acids: CSVGMWEGDTGELFF.

The V gene is TRBV5-5, the J gene TRBJ2-5; D is unclear. CDR1 and CDR2 (germline): SGHKS, YYEKEE (reference sequence). This CDR3 has 13 residues. V lost 2 bases to trimming and J lost 2 bases, with 7 bases between them. CDR3 sequence reads: CASSFGDQETQYF. The CDR3 nucleotides are TGTGCCAGCAGCTTTGGAGATCAAGAGACCCAGTACTTC.

The V gene is TRBV5-8, the J gene TRBJ1-2; weak D call: TRBD1 (6 bases). V was pared by 4 bases and J by 7 bases, with 14 bases between. The CDR3 contains 13 residues. Germline V lookup: CDR1 SGHTS, CDR2 YDEGEE. The CDR3: CASSVSRGAGYTF. In nucleotides, the CDR3 is TGTGCCAGCAGCGTCTCCAGGGGAGCTGGCTACACCTTC.

In DNA form, the CDR3 reads TGCGCCAGCAGCCAGACTAGCGGGGGGGCGGGCGAGCAGTACTTC. Translated, it gives CASSQTSGGAGEQYF. The rearrangement joins TRBV5-1 to TRBJ2-7, with 14 nucleotides matching TRBD2. V was clipped by 4 bases and J by 6 bases; unmatched bases: 6. The germline gives CDR1 SGHRS, CDR2 YFSETQ. The CDR3 spans 15 residues.

The CDR3 loop reads CASSSTPLAGGRRDTQYF. CDR3 DNA: TGTGCCAGCAGTTCCACTCCTCTAGCGGGAGGGCGCCGAGATACGCAGTATTTT. The V call is TRBV27, the J call TRBJ2-3, with 12 positions matching TRBD2. After removal of 4 bases from V and 5 bases from J, the junction contained 13 bases not matched to a gene. This CDR3 contains 18 residues. CDR1 MNHEY and CDR2 SMNVEV come from the germline V gene (reference sequence).

This rearrangement joins TRBV6-5 to TRBJ1-3; D gene uncertain. The CDR3 has 14 residues. Germline V gene lookup returns CDR1 MNHEY and CDR2 SVGAGI. V was trimmed by 7 bases and J by 0 bases, leaving 10 bases between them. The CDR3 nucleotides are TGTGCCAGCATCGTCACGTACTCTGGAAACACCATATATTTT. Translated: CASIVTYSGNTIYF.

This clone appeared a single time. V is TRBV19 and J is TRBJ2-1, with unresolved D. This CDR3 region has 17 residues. Looked up from germline, CDR1 is LNHDA and CDR2 is SQIVND (reference sequence). Trimming pared 3 bases from V and 0 bases from J, leaving 15 bases between. The CDR3 loop is CASSILSSSSSYNEQFF. DNA of the CDR3: TGTGCCAGTAGTATCTTATCGAGCTCGAGCTCCTACAATGAGCAGTTCTTC.